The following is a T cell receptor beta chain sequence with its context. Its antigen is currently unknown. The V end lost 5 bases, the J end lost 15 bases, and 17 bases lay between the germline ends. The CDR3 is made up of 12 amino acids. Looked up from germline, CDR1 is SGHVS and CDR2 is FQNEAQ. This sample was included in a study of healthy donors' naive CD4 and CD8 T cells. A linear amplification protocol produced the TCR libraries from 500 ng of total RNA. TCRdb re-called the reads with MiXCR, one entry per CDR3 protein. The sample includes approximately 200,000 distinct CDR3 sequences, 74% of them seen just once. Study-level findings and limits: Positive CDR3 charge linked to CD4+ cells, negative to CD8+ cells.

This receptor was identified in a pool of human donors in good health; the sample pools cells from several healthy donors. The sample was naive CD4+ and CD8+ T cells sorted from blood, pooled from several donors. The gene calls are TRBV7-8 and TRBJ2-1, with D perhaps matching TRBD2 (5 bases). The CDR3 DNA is TGTGCCAGCAGCCAAGCGGTGCTGCGGATGTTCTTC. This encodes CASSQAVLRMFF.